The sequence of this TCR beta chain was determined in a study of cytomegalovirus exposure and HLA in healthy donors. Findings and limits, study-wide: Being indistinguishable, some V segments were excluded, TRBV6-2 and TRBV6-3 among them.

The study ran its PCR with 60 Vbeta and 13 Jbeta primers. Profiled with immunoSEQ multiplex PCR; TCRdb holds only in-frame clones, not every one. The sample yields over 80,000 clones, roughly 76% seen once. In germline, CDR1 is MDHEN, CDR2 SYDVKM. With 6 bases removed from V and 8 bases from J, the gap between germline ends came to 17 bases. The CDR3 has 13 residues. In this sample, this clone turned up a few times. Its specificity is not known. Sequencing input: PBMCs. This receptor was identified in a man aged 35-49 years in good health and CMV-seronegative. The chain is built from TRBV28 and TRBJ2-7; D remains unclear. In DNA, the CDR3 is TGTGCCAGCAGCTACCCTTTACTTTTGAAGCAGTACTTC. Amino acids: CASSYPLLLKQYF.